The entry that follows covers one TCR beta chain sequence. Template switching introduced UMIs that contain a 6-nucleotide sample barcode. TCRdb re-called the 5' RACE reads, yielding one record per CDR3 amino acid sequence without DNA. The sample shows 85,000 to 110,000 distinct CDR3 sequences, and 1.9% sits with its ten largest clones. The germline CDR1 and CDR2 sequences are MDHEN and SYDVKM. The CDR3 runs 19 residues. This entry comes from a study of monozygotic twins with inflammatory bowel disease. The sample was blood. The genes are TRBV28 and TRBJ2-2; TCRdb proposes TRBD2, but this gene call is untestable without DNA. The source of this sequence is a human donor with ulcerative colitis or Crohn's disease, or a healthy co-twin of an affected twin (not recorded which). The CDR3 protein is CACSRAGTSGRARPGELFF. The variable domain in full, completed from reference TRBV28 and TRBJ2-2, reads DVKVTQSSRYLVKRTGEKVFLECVQDMDHENMFWYRQDPGLGLRLIYFSYDVKMKEKGDIPEGYSVSREKKERFSLILESASTNQTSMYLCACSRAGTSGRARPGELFFGEGSRLTVL.